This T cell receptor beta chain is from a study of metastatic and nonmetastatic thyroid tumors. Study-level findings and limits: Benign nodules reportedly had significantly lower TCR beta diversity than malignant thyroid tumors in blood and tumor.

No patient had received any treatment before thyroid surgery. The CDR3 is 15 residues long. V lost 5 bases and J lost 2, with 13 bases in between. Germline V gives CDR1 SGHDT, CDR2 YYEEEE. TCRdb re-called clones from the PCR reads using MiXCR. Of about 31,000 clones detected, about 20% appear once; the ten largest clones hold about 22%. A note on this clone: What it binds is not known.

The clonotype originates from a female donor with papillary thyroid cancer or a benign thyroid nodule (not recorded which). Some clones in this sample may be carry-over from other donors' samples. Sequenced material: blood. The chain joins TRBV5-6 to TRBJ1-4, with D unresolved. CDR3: CASSLEGSTNEKLFF. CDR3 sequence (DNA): TGTGCCAGCAGTCTGGAAGGGAGTACTAATGAAAAACTGTTTTTT.